These 5 T cell receptor beta chains were sequenced from one sample in a study of cytomegalovirus exposure and HLA in healthy donors (dated by TCRdb to the late 2010s). Receptor amplification or capture employed the immunoSEQ multiplex PCR assay. The multiplex PCR relied on a mix of 60 forward primers for TCR Vbeta segments and 13 reverse primers for TCR Jbeta segments. The table comes from immuneACCESS by way of TCRdb, which keeps in-frame sequences with V and J called. Part of the clones is missing from these tables; in studies checked, under half for an unresolved V gene and the rest for unknown reasons. This sample holds over 200,000 clones; around 76% were observed only once. The top ten hold 5% to 6% of the sample. The sequenced material came from PBMCs. These receptor sequences come from a woman in her thirties or forties in good health and CMV-seropositive.

J is TRBJ1-1 and V is TRBV9, with 12 bases that match TRBD1. The CDR3 length is 17 residues. J lost 1 base, V lost 0 bases, and 4 bases had no gene match. Germline V gene sequence: CDR1 SGDLS, CDR2 YYNGEE. CDR3 nucleotides: TGTGCCAGCAGCGTAGTCGGGACAGGGGGCGGGAACACTGAAGCTTTCTTT. Its protein is CASSVVGTGGGNTEAFF. The full variable domain, completed using reference TRBV9 and TRBJ1-1, is DSGVTQTPKHLITATGQRVTLRCSPRSGDLSVYWYQQSLDQGLQFLIQYYNGEERAKGNILERFSAQQFPDLHSELNLSSLELGDSALYFCASSVVGTGGGNTEAFFGQGTRLTVV.

The gene calls are TRBV7-2 and TRBJ1-1; D might be TRBD1 (5 bases). Germline CDR1 reads SGHTA; CDR2 reads FQGNSA. The CDR3 loop spans 15 amino acids. V was cut by 5 bases and J by 1 base, with 14 bases left in between. CDR3 sequence reads: CASSPQGSGNTEAFF. The CDR3 DNA sequence: TGTGCCAGCAGCCCTCAGGGAAGTGGGAACACTGAAGCTTTCTTT.

This clone was detected only once. The chain carries TRBV7-9 and TRBJ1-1, with D possibly being TRBD1 (5 bases). CDR3 length: 15 amino acids. Germline values: CDR1 SEHNR, CDR2 FQNEAQ (reference sequence). V dropped 6 bases and J dropped 0 bases, with 14 bases sitting between them. Written as DNA, the CDR3 is TGTGCCAGCAGGTTCTCAGGGAAGGTGAACACTGAAGCTTTCTTT. Its translation is CASRFSGKVNTEAFF.

This rearrangement joins TRBV6-1 to TRBJ2-1, with TRBD2 matching 8 bases. The V gene end was trimmed by 6 bases and the J gene end by 8 bases; junction bases not matched to a gene: 12. Germline V gives CDR1 MNHNS, CDR2 SASEGT. CDR3 length: 15 residues. The CDR3 sequence: CASSFREGLTYEQFF. CDR3 coding DNA: TGTGCCAGCAGCTTTCGGGAGGGCCTTACCTATGAGCAGTTCTTC.

This chain joins TRBV4-1 and TRBJ1-4, with D possibly being TRBD1 (6 bases). V dropped 6 bases and J dropped 8 bases, with 13 bases sitting between them. There are 13 residues in the CDR3. Germline V lookup: CDR1 MGHRA, CDR2 YSYEKL. CDR3 sequence (DNA): TGCGCCAGCAGAGCGAACAGGGAGGAAAAACTGTTTTTT. Protein product: CASRANREEKLFF.